The 13 T cell receptor beta chains given below trace back to one sample, sequenced in a study of blood T cell repertoires in COVID-19. Libraries were prepared by immunoSEQ multiplex PCR; TCRdb keeps only in-frame clonotypes and omits some of them. The sample has about 480,000 clones, about 87% seen once. The source material was peripheral blood. These receptors came from a woman in her forties or fifties with COVID-19, enrolled during active disease.

V and J are TRBV9 and TRBJ1-4, with D possibly matching TRBD1 (6 bases). V lost 0 bases, J lost 8 bases, and 17 bases lay in between. Germline V lookup: CDR1 SGDLS, CDR2 YYNGEE. The CDR3 is 16 residues long. CDR3 nucleotides: TGTGCCAGCAGCGTAGCTTCGGGCAGGGGAGAGGAAAAACTGTTTTTT. Translated: CASSVASGRGEEKLFF.

This chain connects TRBV9 to TRBJ1-2; D unresolved. The CDR3 loop spans 13 amino acids. The germline V and J ends were trimmed by 0 bases and 6 bases, with 9 bases remaining between them. Germline CDR1 SGDLS, CDR2 YYNGEE. Here the CDR3 DNA reads TGTGCCAGCAGCGTAGGACTGGTAGATGGCTACACCTTC. This translates into CASSVGLVDGYTF. The full variable domain, with the rest looked up from reference TRBV9 and TRBJ1-2, is DSGVTQTPKHLITATGQRVTLRCSPRSGDLSVYWYQQSLDQGLQFLIQYYNGEERAKGNILERFSAQQFPDLHSELNLSSLELGDSALYFCASSVGLVDGYTFGSGTRLTVV.

The chain employs TRBV27 and TRBJ2-7, with TRBD1 matching over 7 bases. Germline assignment: CDR1 MNHEY and CDR2 SMNVEV (reference sequence). The CDR3 has 19 residues. V trimming: 5 bases; J trimming: 0 bases; junction bases outside the gene matches: 19. The CDR3, as DNA: TGTGCCAGCAGTGCATGGAAAATCTCCTACCGGGACAGCTCCTACGAGCAGTACTTC. This translates into CASSAWKISYRDSSYEQYF.

V and J are TRBV7-9 and TRBJ2-1; a weak D match, TRBD2 (5 bases). V was cut by 3 bases and J by 9 bases, with 18 bases left in between. CDR3 size: 15 residues. Per germline, CDR1 SEHNR and CDR2 FQNEAQ (reference sequence). As DNA, the CDR3 is TGTGCCAGCAGCTTTGAAGGACTCCTAACTATTGAGCAGTTCTTC. Translated: CASSFEGLLTIEQFF.

The V gene is TRBV5-1, the J gene TRBJ2-1; TRBD1 agrees at 9 bases. V shed 4 bases, J shed 6 bases, and the junction held 8 bases outside the gene matches. The CDR3 consists of 15 residues. CDR1 SGHRS and CDR2 YFSETQ come from the germline V gene. The DNA for the CDR3 is TGCGCCAGCAGCATCTCCGGGACAGGGAGCAATGAGCAGTTCTTC. This codes for CASSISGTGSNEQFF.

This clone was detected once. V and J are TRBV5-1 and TRBJ2-1; D might be TRBD1 (7 bases). The germline gives CDR1 SGHRS, CDR2 YFSETQ. V lost 4 bases and J 7 bases, leaving 21 bases between the germline ends. The CDR3 extends over 16 amino acids. CDR3 amino acids: CASSPQDRSGRNEQFF. The CDR3 coding sequence is TGCGCCAGCAGCCCCCAGGACAGGTCAGGGAGGAATGAGCAGTTCTTC.

For this clone: The identical CDR3 is also encoded by other nucleotide sequences in the sample. The chain combines TRBV27 with TRBJ1-5; 7 bases agree with TRBD1. From germline, CDR1 is MNHEY and CDR2 SMNVEV (reference sequence). V shed 2 bases, J shed 7 bases, and the junction held 2 bases outside the gene matches. This CDR3 is 13 amino acids long. DNA of the CDR3: TGTGCCAGCAGTTTAGGCAGGGGGCAGCCCCAGCATTTT. Translating gives CASSLGRGQPQHF.

The chain uses TRBV7-2 and TRBJ1-2; D is possibly TRBD1 (6 bases). Germline-derived CDR1 and CDR2 are SGHTA and FQGNSA. V was clipped by 3 bases and J by 4 bases, with 15 bases between them. CDR3 length: 15 amino acids. Written as DNA, the CDR3 is TGTGCCAGCAGCTTCGTCTTGACAGGAACCTATGGCTACACCTTC. Encoded protein: CASSFVLTGTYGYTF.

Concerning this clone: The junction does not match germline at one end; this may be a read error. The rearrangement links TRBV7-9 to TRBJ1-2; 12 nucleotides match TRBD1. Germline V CDR1 and CDR2: SEHNR, FQNEAQ (reference sequence). The CDR3 totals 15 residues. The CDR3 reads CASSSGTGGNYGHTF. The CDR3 DNA reads as TGTGCCAGCAGCTCTGGGACAGGGGGCAACTATGGCCACACCTTC.

The genes are TRBV23-1 and TRBJ1-4, with D unclear. TRBV23-1 qualifies as an ORF whose function is uncertain. The CDR3 is made up of 20 amino acids. With 1 base removed from V and 0 bases from J, the gap between germline ends came to 21 bases. CDR3 residues: CASSQCHSYPAGTTNEKLFF. In DNA, the CDR3 is TGCGCCAGCAGTCAATGCCATTCCTATCCTGCGGGGACAACTAATGAAAAACTGTTTTTT.

The V call is TRBV20-1, the J call TRBJ1-2, with D perhaps matching TRBD1 (6 bases). The ends were cut back, 3 bases at V and 2 bases at J, with 10 bases in the middle. The germline gives CDR1 DFQATT, CDR2 SNEGSKA (reference sequence). CDR3 length: 13 amino acids. The CDR3 sequence: CSASETGNYGYTF. The CDR3 DNA reads as TGCAGTGCTAGTGAAACAGGGAACTATGGCTACACCTTC.

This chain's CDR3 is CASSLEGRGHEKLFF. The CDR3 nucleotides read TGTGCCAGCAGCTTAGAAGGGAGAGGTCATGAAAAACTGTTTTTT. The V call is TRBV7-9, the J call TRBJ1-4; no clear D gene. V gave up 1 base and J gave up 6 bases, with 12 bases separating them. The CDR3 contains 15 residues. CDR1 and CDR2 from the germline V gene are SEHNR and FQNEAQ (reference sequence).

This clone occurred once. The gene calls are TRBV19 and TRBJ1-6; possibly TRBD1 for D (6 bases). Trimming cost V 6 bases and J 4 bases, with 13 bases left between them. The V gene's germline CDR1 is LNHDA and CDR2 SQIVND (reference sequence). The CDR3 has 15 amino acids. As DNA, the CDR3 is TGTGCCAGTAGGGAGACAGGAGATTATAATTCACCCCTCCACTTT. Translation: CASRETGDYNSPLHF. Full variable domain (rest looked up from reference TRBV19 and TRBJ1-6): DGGITQSPKYLFRKEGQNVTLSCEQNLNHDAMYWYRQDPGQGLRLIYYSQIVNDFQKGDIAEGYSVSREKKESFPLTVTSAQKNPTAFYLCASRETGDYNSPLHFGNGTRLTVT.